This is a list of T cell receptor beta chains from one sample in a study of Graves' ophthalmopathy and Graves' hyperthyroidism. TCRdb analysed the multiplex PCR reads with MiXCR anew, one entry per CDR3 protein. Here the sample spans roughly 400,000 distinct CDR3 sequences, 15% to 20% being singletons. Sequenced: peripheral blood. The origin of the receptors is an adult woman with stable Graves' hyperthyroidism. The CDR3 runs from the conserved cysteine through the conserved F or W. The D gene is left open where the match is weak. The size field is filled for only some rows; it gives once, few, many or a size class.

J gene | V gene | clone size | D gene | CDR3 DNA | CDR3 protein
TRBJ2-7 | TRBV6-1 | many | TRBD1 | TGTGCCAGCAGTGAAGCGGGCAGGGGGACAGACGAGCAGTACTTC | CASSEAGRGTDEQYF
TRBJ1-5 | TRBV2 | many | NA | TGTGCCAGCAGTGACCCCGGACAGAGCAATCAGCCCCAGCATTTT | CASSDPGQSNQPQHF
TRBJ1-5 | TRBV6-2/TRBV6-3 | many | NA | TGTGCCAGCAGTGCCCCAGCACTGACTGTTCAGCCCCAGCATTTT | CASSAPALTVQPQHF
TRBJ2-7 | TRBV5-1 | many | NA | TGCGCCAGCAGCTTCGGCGAACACTTTTCCTACGAGCAGTACTTC | CASSFGEHFSYEQYF
TRBJ1-1 | TRBV29-1 | many | NA | TGCAGCGCAAGGAGGGGGGATGATGAAGCTTTCTTT | CSARRGDDEAFF
TRBJ1-6 | TRBV12-3/TRBV12-4 | NA | NA | TGTGCCTGCAGTTTAAAGACGGCGAATAATTCACCCCTCCACTTT | CACSLKTANNSPLHF
TRBJ2-3 | TRBV4-3 | many | NA | TGCGCCAGCAGCCAAGGACTAGTGGAGACAGATACGCAGTATTTT | CASSQGLVETDTQYF
TRBJ2-2 | TRBV12-3/TRBV12-4 | many | TRBD2 | TGTGCCAGCAGCCAGCCCAGCGGGAATGTACCCACCGGGGAGCTGTTTTTT | CASSQPSGNVPTGELFF
TRBJ2-3 | TRBV5-1 | few | NA | TGCGCCAGCAGCGTGTTCGGGAGAACAGATACGCAGTATTTT | CASSVFGRTDTQYF
TRBJ2-5 | TRBV18 | many | NA | TGTGCCAGCTCACCGACCTTAATGGACGCCGAGACCCAGTACTTC | CASSPTLMDAETQYF
TRBJ2-7 | TRBV12-3/TRBV12-4 | many | TRBD2 | TGTGCCAGCAGTTCAACTAGCGGGAGATCCTACGAGCAGTACTTC | CASSSTSGRSYEQYF
TRBJ2-7 | TRBV28 | many | TRBD1 | TGTGCCAGCAGTTTATGGGCCGGGACAGGGCACTACGAGCAGTACTTC | CASSLWAGTGHYEQYF
TRBJ1-1 | TRBV11-2 | many | NA | TGTGCCAGCAGCTTAGTTGGCCCAAACACTGAAGCTTTCTTT | CASSLVGPNTEAFF
TRBJ1-1 | TRBV27 | many | NA | TGTGCCAGCCGGAAGGGGGCTGAAGCTTTCTTT | CASRKGAEAFF
TRBJ1-1 | TRBV6-5 | many | NA | TGTGCCAGCAGTTACTCTTGGCAGGGCACTGAAGCTTTCTTT | CASSYSWQGTEAFF
TRBJ2-5 | TRBV18 | many | NA | TGTGCCAGCTCCCCGACCAGAACAGGCCAAGAGACCCAGTACTTC | CASSPTRTGQETQYF
TRBJ1-2 | TRBV5-1 | few | NA | TGCGCCAGCAGCTCCCCGGACGGGGATGGCTACACCTTC | CASSSPDGDGYTF
TRBJ1-1 | TRBV6-5 | many | TRBD1 | TGTGCCAGCAGTACCGACAGGGACCCGGTTACTGAAGCTTTCTTT | CASSTDRDPVTEAFF
TRBJ1-5 | TRBV27 | many | NA | TGTGCCAGCAGTTCTCTGCAGGGGCCGCCGGATCAGCCCCAGCATTTT | CASSSLQGPPDQPQHF
TRBJ2-7 | TRBV6-1 | NA | TRBD1 | TGTGCCAGCAGTCTAAGGGGCAGGGGGCCCCCCTACGAGCAGTACTTC | CASSLRGRGPPYEQYF
TRBJ1-2 | TRBV9 | many | NA | TGTGCCAGCAGCGTAACGGGGGCGGACAATGGCTACACCTTC | CASSVTGADNGYTF
TRBJ2-7 | TRBV25-1 | many | TRBD1 | TGTGCCAGCAGTGAGTCAATCCCCGGACAGGGAGCCTACGAGCAGTACTTC | CASSESIPGQGAYEQYF
TRBJ1-5 | TRBV30 | many | NA | TGTGCCTGGAGTGTAAGTTCAAGGAATCAGCCCCAGCATTTT | CAWSVSSRNQPQHF
TRBJ2-7 | TRBV5-1 | few | NA | TGCGCCAGCAGCGAGCTAACAGGGAGTCCCTACGAGCAGTACTTC | CASSELTGSPYEQYF
TRBJ2-6 | TRBV9 | NA | NA | TGTGCCAGCAGCGAACAGGTTCGTGGGGCCAACGTCCTGACTTTC | CASSEQVRGANVLTF
TRBJ1-5 | TRBV19 | many | NA | TGTGCCAGTAGTATATCGAGGGTCTGGCCCCAGCATTTT | CASSISRVWPQHF
TRBJ2-2 | TRBV12-3/TRBV12-4 | many | TRBD2 | TGTGCCAGCAGTTGGGGTTGGCTAGCGGGGGACACCGGGGAGCTGTTTTTT | CASSWGWLAGDTGELFF
TRBJ1-3 | TRBV29-1 | few | NA | TGCAGCGGATCCTGGGGGGCCGCTGGAAACACCATATATTTT | CSGSWGAAGNTIYF
TRBJ2-5 | TRBV11-1 | NA | NA | TGTGCCAGCAGCTTCCCCGACAGTAACCAAGAGACCCAGTACTTC | CASSFPDSNQETQYF
TRBJ1-1 | TRBV30 | many | NA | TGTGCAGGGGGAGATAGGACTGAAGCTTTCTTT | CAGGDRTEAFF
TRBJ1-2 | TRBV7-9 | many | NA | TGTGCCAGCAGCTTAGGGGATGGCTACACCTTC | CASSLGDGYTF
TRBJ1-5 | TRBV5-6 | few | NA | TGTGCCAGCAGCTTGAGAAGACGAGCGAATCAGCCCCAGCATTTT | CASSLRRRANQPQHF
TRBJ2-7 | TRBV28 | many | NA | TGTGCCAGCAGTTTTCCCCAGGTGGGCGACGAGCAGTACTTC | CASSFPQVGDEQYF
TRBJ2-7 | TRBV4-1 | many | NA | TGCGCCAGCAGCCAAGGCGTAACATCGGCTCCCTACGAGCAGTACTTC | CASSQGVTSAPYEQYF
TRBJ2-3 | TRBV7-2 | many | NA | TGTGCCAGCAGCACCATGCGTGATACGCAGTATTTT | CASSTMRDTQYF
TRBJ1-1 | TRBV11-1 | many | NA | TGTGCCAGCAGCCAACAGGGAGGTGAAGCTTTCTTT | CASSQQGGEAFF
TRBJ1-5 | TRBV12-3/TRBV12-4 | many | NA | TGTGCCAGCAGTTTGGGGGGGGAGACCGGTCAGCCCCAGCATTTT | CASSLGGETGQPQHF
TRBJ2-5 | TRBV7-8 | many | NA | TGTGCCAGCAGCTCGCCGACAGTGGGGGGAGAGACCCAGTACTTC | CASSSPTVGGETQYF
TRBJ1-2 | TRBV6-5 | NA | NA | TGTGCCAGCAGTTCAGACACGGATTATGGCTACACCTTC | CASSSDTDYGYTF
TRBJ2-5 | TRBV7-2 | many | NA | TGTGCCAGCAGCTTATTTGTCGCACCCCAAGAGACCCAGTACTTC | CASSLFVAPQETQYF
TRBJ1-1 | TRBV15 | many | NA | TGTGCCACCAGCAGAGATGGGTCCATGAACACTGAAGCTTTCTTT | CATSRDGSMNTEAFF
TRBJ2-5 | TRBV27 | NA | TRBD2 | TGTGCCAGCAGTCCTATCCGACTAGCGGGGGGGCAGGAGACCCAGTACTTC | CASSPIRLAGGQETQYF
TRBJ2-7 | TRBV30 | NA | NA | TGTGCCTGTCGAGGGTATAACCACGAGCAGTACTTC | CACRGYNHEQYF
TRBJ2-7 | TRBV7-2 | many | NA | TGTGCCAGCAGCTCCGTGACACCATTCTACGAGCAGTACTTC | CASSSVTPFYEQYF
TRBJ2-5 | TRBV7-2 | many | TRBD2 | TGTGCCAGCAGCTTAGGTGCTAGCGGGAGTCAGACCCAGTACTTC | CASSLGASGSQTQYF
TRBJ2-5 | TRBV5-1 | many | NA | TGCGCCAGCAGCAACGGGGGAGCGGTAGAGACCCAGTACTTC | CASSNGGAVETQYF
TRBJ1-1 | TRBV6-5 | NA | NA | TGTGCCAGCAGTTCGGCAGAAGGGAGATCTGAAGCTTTCTTT | CASSSAEGRSEAFF
TRBJ2-7 | TRBV20-1 | few | NA | TGCAGTGCTAGGCTGTTAGGCGGAGGGTACGACGAGCAGTACTTC | CSARLLGGGYDEQYF